The T cell receptor (beta chain) described here comes from a study of cytomegalovirus exposure and HLA in healthy donors. Whole-study context: Of the donors genotyped, 398 in all, 80% to 85% fell in the Caucasian-associated ancestry cluster.

On this clone: The antigen is undetermined.

Study conclusions and caveats: TCR beta sequences numbering 15,000 to 20,000 were associated with HLA alleles at 0.05 false discovery rate in a later analysis. Rare sequences made up most TCRs, while some public TCRs were found in many donors.

13 Jbeta primers and 60 Vbeta primers were used for the PCR. Clones were sequenced by immunoSEQ multiplex PCR, and TCRdb holds only the in-frame ones, with some missing. The sample includes more than 50,000 clones, about 72% of them seen just once. V dropped 1 base and J dropped 1 base, with 10 bases sitting between them. Germline CDR1 SEHNR, CDR2 FQNEAQ (reference sequence). The CDR3 has 15 amino acids. Sampled while nominally healthy, donors likely had unrecorded immune exposures. Sequenced input: PBMCs. The source of this sequence is a man aged 45 to 65 in good health and CMV-seropositive. The V call is TRBV7-9, the J call TRBJ2-5; D ambiguous. CDR3 residues: CASSLVTARQETQYF. In nucleotides, the CDR3 is TGTGCCAGCAGCTTAGTGACTGCCCGCCAAGAGACCCAGTACTTC. The whole variable domain, filled in from reference TRBV7-9 and TRBJ2-5, reads DTGVSQNPRHKITKRGQNVTFRCDPISEHNRLYWYRQTLGQGPEFLTYFQNEAQLEKSRLLSDRFSAERPKGSFSTLEIQRTEQGDSAMYLCASSLVTARQETQYFGPGTRLLVL.